The next 19 T cell receptor beta chains were all read from a single sample in a study of response to subunit inactivated influenza vaccine. TCRdb independently ran MiXCR on the RT-PCR reads; one entry per CDR3 protein. The sample consists of under 500,000 distinct CDR3 sequences, approximately 11% of them appearing once. The sample in question was PBMCs from blood, obtained about 40 days after vaccination. Receptor source: a man aged 50-60 years who received an inactivated influenza vaccine.

This clonotype was counted between two and nine times. The chain employs TRBV20-1 and TRBJ2-7; 8 nucleotides line up with TRBD2. Germline V lookup: CDR1 DFQATT, CDR2 SNEGSKA (reference sequence). V shed 1 base, J shed 2 bases, and the junction held 4 bases outside the gene matches. The CDR3 length is 14 residues. CDR3 in amino acids: CSARVQRGTYEQYF. Here the CDR3 DNA reads TGCAGTGCTAGAGTGCAGCGGGGGACCTACGAGCAGTACTTC.

This clonotype came up many times. The chain joins TRBV15 to TRBJ2-7; D gene uncertain. V was clipped by 0 bases and J by 5 bases, with 8 bases between them. This CDR3 comprises 13 residues. Germline loops: CDR1 LNHNV, CDR2 YYDKDF (reference sequence). CDR3 amino acids: CATSREAGHEQYF. The DNA for the CDR3 is TGTGCCACCAGCAGAGAGGCTGGGCACGAGCAGTACTTC.

This clonotype occurred a few times. The V and J genes are TRBV12-3 or TRBV12-4 and TRBJ2-1; 7 nucleotides match TRBD2. The CDR3 is 15 residues long. V shed 0 bases and J 6 bases; nucleotides not matched to a gene: 5. In nucleotides, the CDR3 is TGTGCCAGCAGTTTAGCGACTAGCTGGAGCAATGAGCAGTTCTTC. Translating it yields CASSLATSWSNEQFF.

This clonotype was observed a handful of times. This chain links TRBV5-1 with TRBJ2-3, with D perhaps matching TRBD2 (5 bases). Trimming left V 0 bases short and J 2 bases short, with 10 bases between. The CDR3 has 15 residues. Germline CDR1 SGHRS, CDR2 YFSETQ. Written as DNA, the CDR3 is TGCGCCAGCAGCTTGGCGGGAAAGACCACAGATACGCAGTATTTT. Translated, it gives CASSLAGKTTDTQYF.

This clonotype showed up just a few times. The chain recombines TRBV6-2 or TRBV6-3 with TRBJ2-5, with D tentatively TRBD1 or TRBD2 (5 bases each). CDR1 MNHEY and CDR2 SVGEGT come from the germline V gene. This CDR3 is 20 amino acids long. Trimming left V 2 bases short and J 5 bases short, with 30 bases between. As DNA, the CDR3 is TGTGCCAGCAGTTACCCAAGAGTCGGACGGGGCCAACGGCCAGCGGAGACCCAGTACTTC. Its protein is CASSYPRVGRGQRPAETQYF.

This clonotype showed up many times. This chain uses TRBV4-3 with TRBJ2-7; D is tentatively TRBD1 or TRBD2 (6 bases each). The V end lost 2 bases, the J end lost 7 bases, and 12 bases lay between the germline ends. Germline CDR1 reads LGHNA; CDR2 reads YSLEER. CDR3 length equals 13 residues. This chain's CDR3 is CASSQKGGSEQYF. As DNA, the CDR3 is TGCGCCAGCAGCCAAAAGGGGGGTAGTGAGCAGTACTTC.

The chain recombines TRBV11-2 with TRBJ2-1, with D possibly matching TRBD1 (5 bases). V shed 2 bases and J shed 7 bases, with 15 bases lying between them. The germline V gene has CDR1 SGHAT and CDR2 FQNNGV. The CDR3 totals 15 residues. The CDR3 sequence is CASSLSQGPLNEQFF. The DNA for the CDR3 is TGTGCCAGCAGCTTAAGCCAGGGCCCTCTTAATGAGCAGTTCTTC.

This clonotype was detected a few times. The gene calls are TRBV7-2 and TRBJ1-6; 8 nucleotides line up with TRBD1. The CDR3 has 15 amino acids. V shed 5 bases, J shed 7 bases, and the junction held 7 bases outside the gene matches. Germline-derived CDR1 and CDR2 are SGHTA and FQGNSA. CDR3 loop: CASSPDRGVNSPLHF. CDR3 coding DNA: TGTGCCAGCAGCCCAGACAGGGGAGTCAATTCACCCCTCCACTTT. The variable domain in full, completed from reference TRBV7-2 and TRBJ1-6, reads GAGVSQSPSNKVTEKGKDVELRCDPISGHTALYWYRQSLGQGLEFLIYFQGNSAPDKSGLPSDRFSAERTGGSVSTLTIQRTQQEDSAVYLCASSPDRGVNSPLHFGNGTRLTVT.

The chain employs TRBV7-6 and TRBJ2-3, with 15 bases aligning to TRBD2. The germline CDR1 and CDR2 sequences are SGHVS and FNYEAQ. The length of the CDR3 is 18 residues. The V and J ends lost 5 bases and 0 bases, in that order; junction bases with no gene match: 6. This CDR3 is CASSKGLAGGTSTDTQYF. CDR3 sequence (DNA): TGTGCCAGCAGCAAGGGACTAGCGGGAGGAACTAGCACAGATACGCAGTATTTT.

This clonotype occurred a few times. V and J are TRBV28 and TRBJ2-7, with 12 nucleotides matching TRBD2. J lost 4 bases, V lost 4 bases, and 8 bases had no gene match. The CDR3 has 16 residues. In germline, CDR1 is MDHEN, CDR2 SYDVKM. This chain's CDR3 is CASSSILAGGRYEQYF. DNA for the CDR3: TGTGCCAGCAGTTCGATACTAGCGGGGGGTAGGTACGAGCAGTACTTC.

This chain joins TRBV2 and TRBJ1-5, with 8 bases lining up with TRBD1. CDR3 length equals 15 residues. After removal of 0 bases from V and 6 bases from J, the junction contained 4 bases not matched to a gene. Per the germline V gene, CDR1 is SNHLY and CDR2 is FYNNEI. The DNA of the CDR3 is TGTGCCAGCAGTGAAGCCAGGACAGGGAGTCAGCCCCAGCATTTT. Translating gives CASSEARTGSQPQHF. The full variable domain, completed using reference TRBV2 and TRBJ1-5, is EPEVTQTPSHQVTQMGQEVILRCVPISNHLYFYWYRQILGQKVEFLVSFYNNEISEKSEIFDDQFSVERPDGSNFTLKIRSTKLEDSAMYFCASSEARTGSQPQHFGDGTRLSIL.

This clonotype was seen repeatedly, ten times or more. The DNA of the CDR3 is TGTGCCACAGGAGGGGATGGCTACACCTTC. Its protein product is CATGGDGYTF. This chain links TRBV12-3 or TRBV12-4 with TRBJ1-2; D perhaps matches TRBD1 (5 bases). Trimming left V 10 bases short and J 6 bases short, with 9 bases between. This CDR3 has 10 residues.

This clonotype was observed at least ten times. The rearrangement links TRBV6-5 to TRBJ2-7; tentative D call: TRBD2 (5 bases). The CDR3 totals 14 residues. The V and J ends lost 2 bases and 3 bases respectively, with 11 bases between them. Per the germline V gene, CDR1 is MNHEY and CDR2 is SVGAGI. The CDR3 region is CASSYRSSSYEQYF. The CDR3 nucleotides are TGTGCCAGCAGTTACAGGTCTAGCAGCTACGAGCAGTACTTC.

The rearrangement joins TRBV28 to TRBJ2-1, with D maybe TRBD2 (7 bases). The CDR3 consists of 16 residues. Trimming shortened V by 4 bases and J by 4 bases, and 17 bases separated the two germline ends. CDR1 and CDR2 from the germline V gene are MDHEN and SYDVKM. The CDR3 sequence: CASSSVGRGPYNEQFF. The CDR3 DNA is TGTGCCAGCAGTTCTGTCGGGCGGGGGCCTTACAATGAGCAGTTCTTC.

This clonotype was counted between two and nine times. This chain connects TRBV5-1 to TRBJ1-2, with no clear D. Germline values: CDR1 SGHRS, CDR2 YFSETQ. The CDR3 has 12 residues. V was clipped by 2 bases and J by 3 bases, with 5 bases between them. The CDR3 DNA is TGCGCCAGCAGCTTTCGGGACTATGGCTACACCTTC. This translates into CASSFRDYGYTF.

This clonotype was observed a handful of times. The chain employs TRBV7-8 and TRBJ2-1; D is undetermined. The CDR3 totals 16 residues. Germline assignment: CDR1 SGHVS and CDR2 FQNEAQ. Between the trimmed V and J ends, which lost 4 bases and 0 bases, there was a span of 13 bases. The CDR3 protein is CASSYSRLGSYNEQFF. DNA of the CDR3: TGTGCCAGCAGCTACTCCCGTCTGGGCTCCTACAATGAGCAGTTCTTC.

This clonotype was recorded many times. The V call is TRBV4-2, the J call TRBJ2-3; 15 bases fit TRBD2. J gave up 2 bases and V 4 bases, and 7 bases lay outside the gene matches. The CDR3 consists of 18 residues. Germline lookup yields CDR1 LGHNA and CDR2 YNFKEQ. CDR3 DNA: TGTGCCAGCAGCCCACAAGGGACTAGCGGGGGGACCACAGATACGCAGTATTTT. This codes for CASSPQGTSGGTTDTQYF.

This clonotype was observed a handful of times. This rearrangement joins TRBV27 to TRBJ2-1; TRBD2 might be the D (5 bases). This CDR3 is built from 14 residues. Germline CDR1 reads MNHEY; CDR2 reads SMNVEV (reference sequence). V lost 7 bases, J lost 2 bases, and 12 bases lay in between. CDR3 DNA: TGTGCCAGCACGCCGCGGGCGGCCTACAATGAGCAGTTCTTC. Protein: CASTPRAAYNEQFF.

This clonotype was detected many times. This chain joins TRBV12-3 or TRBV12-4 and TRBJ1-1; D is uncertain. This CDR3 contains 12 residues. Trimming shortened V by 7 bases and J by 4 bases, and 10 bases separated the two germline ends. CDR3 region: CASTPGITEAFF. CDR3 in DNA: TGTGCCAGCACCCCCGGTATCACTGAAGCTTTCTTT.